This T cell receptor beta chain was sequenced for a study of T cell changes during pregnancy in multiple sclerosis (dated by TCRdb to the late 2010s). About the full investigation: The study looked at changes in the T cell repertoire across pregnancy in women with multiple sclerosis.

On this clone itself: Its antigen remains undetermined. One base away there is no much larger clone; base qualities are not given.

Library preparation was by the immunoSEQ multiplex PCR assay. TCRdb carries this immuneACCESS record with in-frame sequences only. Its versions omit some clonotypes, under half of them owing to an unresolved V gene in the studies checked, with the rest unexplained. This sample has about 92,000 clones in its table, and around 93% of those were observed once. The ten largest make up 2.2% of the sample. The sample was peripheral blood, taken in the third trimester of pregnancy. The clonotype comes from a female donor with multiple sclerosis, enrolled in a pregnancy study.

The nucleotide sequence is TGCGCCAGCAGCCGAGGGCTAACCACGGAGACCCAGTACTTC. It specifies CASSRGLTTETQYF. The sequence links TRBV5-1 to TRBJ2-5, with TRBD2 tentatively as D gene (5 bases match). Inclusive of the bounding cysteine and phenylalanine, the CDR3 is 14 residues long. Only the CDR3 DNA stays, 42 bases, in frame from base 1. CDR1 and CDR2 (SGHRS, YFSETQ) derive from the germline V gene. V is shortened by 4 bases, J by 5 bases, and the region joining them spans 15 bases.